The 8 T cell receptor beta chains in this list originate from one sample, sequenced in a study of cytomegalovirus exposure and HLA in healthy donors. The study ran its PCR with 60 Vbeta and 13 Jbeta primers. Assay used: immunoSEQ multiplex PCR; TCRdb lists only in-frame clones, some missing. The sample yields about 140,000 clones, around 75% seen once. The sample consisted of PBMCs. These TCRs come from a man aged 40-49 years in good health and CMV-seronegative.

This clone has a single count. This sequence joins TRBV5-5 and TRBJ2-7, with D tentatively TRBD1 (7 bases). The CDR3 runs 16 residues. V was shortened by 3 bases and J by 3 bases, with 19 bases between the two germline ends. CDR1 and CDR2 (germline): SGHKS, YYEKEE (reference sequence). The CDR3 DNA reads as TGTGCCAGCAGCTCCAGGGGGGACGGAAGATACTACGAGCAGTACTTC. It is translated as CASSSRGDGRYYEQYF.

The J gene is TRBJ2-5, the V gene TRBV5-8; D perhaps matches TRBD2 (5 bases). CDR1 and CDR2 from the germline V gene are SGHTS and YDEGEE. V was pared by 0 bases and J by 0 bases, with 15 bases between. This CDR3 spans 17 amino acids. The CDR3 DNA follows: TGTGCCAGCAGCTTGGGCTTAGCGCAGGACCACCAAGAGACCCAGTACTTC. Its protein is CASSLGLAQDHQETQYF.

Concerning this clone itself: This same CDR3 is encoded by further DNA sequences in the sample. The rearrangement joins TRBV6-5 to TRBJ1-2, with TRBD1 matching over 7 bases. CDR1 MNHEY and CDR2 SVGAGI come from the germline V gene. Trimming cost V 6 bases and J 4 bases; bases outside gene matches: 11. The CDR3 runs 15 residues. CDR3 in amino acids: CASSSRGRGSYGYTF. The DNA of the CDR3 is TGTGCCAGCAGCTCCCGAGGCAGGGGGTCCTATGGCTACACCTTC.

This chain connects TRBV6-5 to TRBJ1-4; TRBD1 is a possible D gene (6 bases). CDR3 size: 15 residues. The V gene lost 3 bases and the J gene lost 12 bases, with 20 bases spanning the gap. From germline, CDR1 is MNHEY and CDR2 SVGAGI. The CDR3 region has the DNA TGTGCCAGCAGTTATTGGGGGCAGACCTCCTCGCAACTGTTTTTT. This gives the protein CASSYWGQTSSQLFF.

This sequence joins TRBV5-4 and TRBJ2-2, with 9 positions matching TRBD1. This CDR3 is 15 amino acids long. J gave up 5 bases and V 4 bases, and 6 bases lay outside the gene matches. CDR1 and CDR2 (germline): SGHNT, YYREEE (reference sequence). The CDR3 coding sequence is TGTGCCAGCAGCCAGACAGGGGGAGGGACCGGGGAGCTGTTTTTT. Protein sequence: CASSQTGGGTGELFF.

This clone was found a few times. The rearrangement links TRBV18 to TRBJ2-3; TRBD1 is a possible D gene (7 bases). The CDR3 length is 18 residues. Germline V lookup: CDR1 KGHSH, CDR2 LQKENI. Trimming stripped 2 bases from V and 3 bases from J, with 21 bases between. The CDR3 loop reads CASSPRQPGGPETDTQYF. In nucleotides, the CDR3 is TGTGCCAGCTCACCAAGGCAGCCAGGGGGGCCTGAGACAGATACGCAGTATTTT.

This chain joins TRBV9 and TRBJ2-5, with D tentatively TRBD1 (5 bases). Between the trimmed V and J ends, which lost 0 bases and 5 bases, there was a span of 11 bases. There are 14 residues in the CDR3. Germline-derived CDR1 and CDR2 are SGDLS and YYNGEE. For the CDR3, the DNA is TGTGCCAGCAGCGTAGAAGGGGTCCGGGAGACCCAGTACTTC. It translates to CASSVEGVRETQYF.

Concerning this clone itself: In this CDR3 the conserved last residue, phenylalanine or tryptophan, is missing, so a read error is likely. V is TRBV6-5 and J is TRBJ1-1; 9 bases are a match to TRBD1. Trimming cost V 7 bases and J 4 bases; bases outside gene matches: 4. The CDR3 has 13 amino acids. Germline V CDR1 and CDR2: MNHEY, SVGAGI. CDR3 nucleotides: TGTGCCAGCAAGGGACAGGGTTCCACTGAAGCTTTCGTT. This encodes CASKGQGSTEAFV.